Listed below are T cell receptor beta chains from one sample, sequenced in a study of CD8+CD57+ T cells in acquired aplastic anemia. TCRdb called the reads again in MiXCR, with one record for every CDR3 protein. The sample records about 240,000 distinct CDR3 sequences, roughly half being singletons. The sequenced sample consisted of sorted CD4+, CD8+, or CD8+CD57+ T cells (not recorded which) from PBMCs. The receptors were sampled from a human donor with aplastic anemia. CDR3s include the opening cysteine and the closing phenylalanine or tryptophan. The order of the fields is D gene, clone size, V gene, CDR3 length, J gene, CDR3 protein, CDR3 DNA. D genes are given only for firm matches. The listing skips clone size in some rows; elsewhere it reads once, few, many or a size class.

D gene: TRBD2
clone size: many
V gene: TRBV6-5
CDR3 length: 13
J gene: TRBJ2-7
CDR3 protein: CASSFASGYEQYF
CDR3 DNA: TGTGCCAGCAGTTTTGCTAGCGGCTACGAGCAGTACTTC

D gene: NA
clone size: NA
V gene: TRBV20-1
CDR3 length: 15
J gene: TRBJ2-7
CDR3 protein: CSARDRGRGLYEQYF
CDR3 DNA: TGCAGTGCTAGAGATAGAGGTCGGGGACTCTACGAGCAGTACTTC

D gene: NA
clone size: many
V gene: TRBV11-2
CDR3 length: 16
J gene: TRBJ2-2
CDR3 protein: CASSLFAGHYTGELFF
CDR3 DNA: TGTGCCAGCAGCTTGTTTGCGGGGCATTACACCGGGGAGCTGTTTTTT

D gene: NA
clone size: NA
V gene: TRBV27
CDR3 length: 15
J gene: TRBJ1-1
CDR3 protein: CASSRTGPVDTEAFF
CDR3 DNA: TGTGCCAGCAGTAGAACAGGGCCAGTGGACACTGAAGCTTTCTTT

D gene: NA
clone size: many
V gene: TRBV7-6
CDR3 length: 13
J gene: TRBJ1-1
CDR3 protein: CATDGMGGTEAFF
CDR3 DNA: TGTGCCACCGATGGGATGGGGGGCACTGAAGCTTTCTTT

D gene: NA
clone size: many
V gene: TRBV2
CDR3 length: 10
J gene: TRBJ2-7
CDR3 protein: CASRGVEQYF
CDR3 DNA: TGTGCCAGCAGGGGTGTCGAGCAGTACTTC

D gene: NA
clone size: NA
V gene: TRBV28
CDR3 length: 14
J gene: TRBJ1-5
CDR3 protein: CASSLTGINQPQHF
CDR3 DNA: TGTGCCAGCAGCTTGACAGGTATCAATCAGCCCCAGCATTTT

D gene: NA
clone size: NA
V gene: TRBV5-4
CDR3 length: 14
J gene: TRBJ2-7
CDR3 protein: CASSLDYDRGEQYF
CDR3 DNA: TGTGCCAGCAGCCTCGATTATGACAGAGGCGAGCAGTACTTC

D gene: TRBD2
clone size: many
V gene: TRBV9
CDR3 length: 15
J gene: TRBJ2-1
CDR3 protein: CASSIWTSGSNEQFF
CDR3 DNA: TGTGCCAGCAGCATATGGACTAGCGGGAGCAATGAGCAGTTCTTC

D gene: NA
clone size: many
V gene: TRBV7-9
CDR3 length: 17
J gene: TRBJ2-1
CDR3 protein: CASSLNRSRDSYNEQFF
CDR3 DNA: TGTGCCAGCAGCTTAAATCGATCGCGGGACAGCTACAATGAGCAGTTCTTC

D gene: TRBD1
clone size: NA
V gene: TRBV5-1
CDR3 length: 14
J gene: TRBJ2-7
CDR3 protein: CASRDGQGSYEQYF
CDR3 DNA: TGCGCCAGCAGGGACGGACAGGGGTCCTACGAGCAGTACTTC

D gene: NA
clone size: many
V gene: TRBV7-8
CDR3 length: 15
J gene: TRBJ2-7
CDR3 protein: CASNELGPGAYEQYF
CDR3 DNA: TGTGCCAGCAACGAACTCGGCCCCGGGGCCTACGAGCAGTACTTC

D gene: TRBD1
clone size: NA
V gene: TRBV7-2
CDR3 length: 17
J gene: TRBJ1-2
CDR3 protein: CASSLDPTGTGGWGYTF
CDR3 DNA: TGTGCCAGCAGCTTAGACCCGACAGGGACGGGCGGTTGGGGCTACACCTTC

D gene: NA
clone size: many
V gene: TRBV7-8
CDR3 length: 15
J gene: TRBJ1-5
CDR3 protein: CASSLSRGENQPQHF
CDR3 DNA: TGTGCCAGCAGCTTATCCCGGGGGGAAAATCAGCCCCAGCATTTT

D gene: TRBD1
clone size: many
V gene: TRBV5-1
CDR3 length: 13
J gene: TRBJ2-7
CDR3 protein: CASSYQGAGEQYF
CDR3 DNA: TGTGCCAGCAGCTATCAGGGGGCTGGAGAGCAGTACTTC

D gene: NA
clone size: NA
V gene: TRBV6-2/TRBV6-3
CDR3 length: 13
J gene: TRBJ2-6
CDR3 protein: CASRGLGANVLTF
CDR3 DNA: TGTGCCAGCAGGGGGCTAGGGGCCAACGTCCTGACTTTC

D gene: NA
clone size: many
V gene: TRBV7-9
CDR3 length: 16
J gene: TRBJ2-3
CDR3 protein: CASSLNRDGVTDTQYF
CDR3 DNA: TGTGCCAGCAGCCTTAACCGGGACGGAGTCACAGATACGCAGTATTTT

D gene: NA
clone size: many
V gene: TRBV11-2
CDR3 length: 14
J gene: TRBJ2-7
CDR3 protein: CASSLDGGPYEQYF
CDR3 DNA: TGTGCCAGCAGCTTAGACGGGGGGCCCTACGAGCAGTACTTC

D gene: NA
clone size: NA
V gene: TRBV2
CDR3 length: 15
J gene: TRBJ2-1
CDR3 protein: CASPGPGSSYNEQFF
CDR3 DNA: TGTGCCAGCCCCGGTCCCGGGAGCTCCTACAATGAGCAGTTCTTC

D gene: NA
clone size: many
V gene: TRBV7-2
CDR3 length: 14
J gene: TRBJ2-5
CDR3 protein: CASSLNGGTETQYF
CDR3 DNA: TGTGCCAGCAGCTTAAATGGCGGGACGGAGACCCAGTACTTC

D gene: NA
clone size: NA
V gene: TRBV30
CDR3 length: 13
J gene: TRBJ1-1
CDR3 protein: CAWSVGGVTEASF
CDR3 DNA: TGTGCCTGGAGTGTAGGCGGGGTCACTGAAGCTTCCTTT

D gene: TRBD1
clone size: NA
V gene: TRBV5-1
CDR3 length: 15
J gene: TRBJ2-7
CDR3 protein: CASSFGRTGDDEQYF
CDR3 DNA: TGCGCCAGCAGCTTCGGACGAACAGGGGACGACGAACAGTACTTC

D gene: NA
clone size: many
V gene: TRBV2
CDR3 length: 16
J gene: TRBJ1-1
CDR3 protein: CASIGFNSRMNTEAFF
CDR3 DNA: TGTGCCAGCATTGGATTTAACTCAAGAATGAACACTGAAGCTTTCTTT

D gene: TRBD2
clone size: NA
V gene: TRBV20-1
CDR3 length: 14
J gene: TRBJ2-1
CDR3 protein: CSANSGRSYNEQFF
CDR3 DNA: TGCAGTGCTAACAGCGGGAGATCTTACAATGAGCAGTTCTTC

D gene: TRBD1
clone size: NA
V gene: TRBV6-1
CDR3 length: 15
J gene: TRBJ1-5
CDR3 protein: CASSVNRGNGQPQHF
CDR3 DNA: TGTGCCAGCAGTGTAAACAGGGGAAACGGTCAGCCCCAGCATTTT

D gene: NA
clone size: NA
V gene: TRBV24-1
CDR3 length: 14
J gene: TRBJ1-6
CDR3 protein: CATSESQETSPLHF
CDR3 DNA: TGTGCCACCAGTGAGAGTCAGGAGACCTCACCCCTCCACTTT

D gene: TRBD1
clone size: many
V gene: TRBV19
CDR3 length: 12
J gene: TRBJ2-7
CDR3 protein: CASSGQAYEQYF
CDR3 DNA: TGTGCCAGTAGCGGACAGGCCTACGAGCAGTACTTC

D gene: NA
clone size: few
V gene: TRBV4-3
CDR3 length: 17
J gene: TRBJ2-2
CDR3 protein: CASSQERVRGQVGELFF
CDR3 DNA: TGCGCCAGCAGCCAAGAAAGGGTCCGGGGGCAAGTCGGGGAGCTGTTTTTT

D gene: TRBD1
clone size: many
V gene: TRBV19
CDR3 length: 19
J gene: TRBJ2-5
CDR3 protein: CASSPKGGARFPSKETQYF
CDR3 DNA: TGTGCCAGCTCCCCGAAAGGGGGCGCGAGGTTTCCGTCAAAAGAGACCCAGTACTTC

D gene: TRBD2
clone size: NA
V gene: TRBV2
CDR3 length: 15
J gene: TRBJ2-5
CDR3 protein: CASSDKGGGPETQYF
CDR3 DNA: TGTGCCAGCAGCGACAAAGGCGGGGGGCCAGAGACCCAGTACTTC

D gene: NA
clone size: once
V gene: TRBV29-1
CDR3 length: 12
J gene: TRBJ2-5
CDR3 protein: CSGGVPGETQYF
CDR3 DNA: TGCAGCGGTGGGGTACCCGGGGAGACCCAGTACTTC

D gene: TRBD2
clone size: few
V gene: TRBV3-1
CDR3 length: 16
J gene: TRBJ2-5
CDR3 protein: CASSPELAGIKETQYF
CDR3 DNA: TGTGCCAGCAGCCCAGAACTAGCGGGTATTAAAGAGACCCAGTACTTC

D gene: TRBD1
clone size: many
V gene: TRBV7-9
CDR3 length: 15
J gene: TRBJ2-7
CDR3 protein: CASSRTGGGVYEQYF
CDR3 DNA: TGTGCCAGCAGCCGGACAGGGGGGGGAGTCTACGAGCAGTACTTC

D gene: NA
clone size: many
V gene: TRBV10-3
CDR3 length: 14
J gene: TRBJ2-3
CDR3 protein: CAISEGGYTDTQYF
CDR3 DNA: TGTGCCATCAGTGAGGGCGGATACACAGATACGCAGTATTTT

D gene: NA
clone size: few
V gene: TRBV12-3/TRBV12-4
CDR3 length: 16
J gene: TRBJ1-2
CDR3 protein: CASSFSKGTVSGGYTF
CDR3 DNA: TGTGCCAGCAGTTTTTCGAAAGGGACGGTAAGTGGTGGCTACACCTTC

D gene: NA
clone size: many
V gene: TRBV7-9
CDR3 length: 12
J gene: TRBJ2-7
CDR3 protein: CASSRPGYEQYF
CDR3 DNA: TGTGCCAGCAGCCGTCCGGGCTACGAGCAGTACTTC

D gene: TRBD2
clone size: NA
V gene: TRBV27
CDR3 length: 15
J gene: TRBJ2-1
CDR3 protein: CASSTGLAGSNEQFF
CDR3 DNA: TGTGCCAGCAGTACGGGACTAGCGGGATCCAATGAGCAGTTCTTC

D gene: NA
clone size: NA
V gene: TRBV30
CDR3 length: 15
J gene: TRBJ1-5
CDR3 protein: CAWSQDSPRHQPQHF
CDR3 DNA: TGTGCCTGGAGTCAAGACAGTCCCCGGCATCAGCCCCAGCATTTT

D gene: NA
clone size: NA
V gene: TRBV6-1
CDR3 length: 15
J gene: TRBJ2-7
CDR3 protein: CASSRSQGGPGEQYF
CDR3 DNA: TGTGCCAGCAGCCGGTCGCAGGGTGGTCCTGGCGAGCAGTACTTC

D gene: NA
clone size: NA
V gene: TRBV9
CDR3 length: 24
J gene: TRBJ2-1
CDR3 protein: CASSVGGRDRGGKTSGYFYNEQFF
CDR3 DNA: TGTGCCAGCAGCGTAGGGGGCCGGGACAGGGGTGGGAAGACTAGCGGATACTTCTACAATGAGCAGTTCTTC

D gene: TRBD1
clone size: once
V gene: TRBV29-1
CDR3 length: 13
J gene: TRBJ1-5
CDR3 protein: CSVTDRVGQPQHF
CDR3 DNA: TGCAGCGTTACCGACAGGGTAGGTCAGCCCCAGCATTTT

D gene: NA
clone size: NA
V gene: TRBV30
CDR3 length: 15
J gene: TRBJ1-2
CDR3 protein: CAWSVPEGRLYGYTF
CDR3 DNA: TGTGCCTGGAGTGTACCGGAGGGAAGACTCTATGGCTACACCTTC